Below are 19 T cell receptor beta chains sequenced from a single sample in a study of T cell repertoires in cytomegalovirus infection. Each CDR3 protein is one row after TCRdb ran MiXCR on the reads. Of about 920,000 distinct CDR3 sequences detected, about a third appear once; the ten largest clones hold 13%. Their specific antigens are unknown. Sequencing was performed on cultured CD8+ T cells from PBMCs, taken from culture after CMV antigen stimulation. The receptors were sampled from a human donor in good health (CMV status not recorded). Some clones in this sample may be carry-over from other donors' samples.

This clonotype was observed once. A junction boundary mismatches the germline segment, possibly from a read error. The CDR3 DNA reads TGTGCCTGCAGCTTAATCGGGGAAACCTACAATGAGCAGTTCTTC. Translating gives CACSLIGETYNEQFF. The chain employs TRBV7-4 and TRBJ2-1, with D possibly TRBD2 on 5 matching bases. There are 15 residues in the CDR3. Germline V gene data show CDR1 as SGHVT and CDR2 as SQSDAQ.

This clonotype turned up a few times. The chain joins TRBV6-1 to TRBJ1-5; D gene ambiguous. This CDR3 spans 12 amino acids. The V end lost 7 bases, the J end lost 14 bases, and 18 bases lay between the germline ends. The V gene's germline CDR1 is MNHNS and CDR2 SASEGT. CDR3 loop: CASNLDTFRKHF. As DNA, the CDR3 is TGTGCCAGCAACCTTGACACCTTTAGGAAGCATTTT.

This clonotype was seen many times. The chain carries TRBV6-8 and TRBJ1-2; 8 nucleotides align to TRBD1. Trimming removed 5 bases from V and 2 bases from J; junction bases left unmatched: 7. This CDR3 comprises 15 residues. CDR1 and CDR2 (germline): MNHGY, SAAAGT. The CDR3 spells CASSPGQGPNYGYTF. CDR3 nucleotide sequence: TGTGCCAGCAGTCCCGGACAGGGACCCAACTATGGCTACACCTTC.

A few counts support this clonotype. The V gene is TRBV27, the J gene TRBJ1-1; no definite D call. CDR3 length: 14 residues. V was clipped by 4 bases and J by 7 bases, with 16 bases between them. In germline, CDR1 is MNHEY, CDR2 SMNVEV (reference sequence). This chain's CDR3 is CASSSSAGNFEAFF. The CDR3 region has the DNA TGTGCCAGCAGTTCATCGGCCGGTAACTTTGAAGCTTTCTTT.

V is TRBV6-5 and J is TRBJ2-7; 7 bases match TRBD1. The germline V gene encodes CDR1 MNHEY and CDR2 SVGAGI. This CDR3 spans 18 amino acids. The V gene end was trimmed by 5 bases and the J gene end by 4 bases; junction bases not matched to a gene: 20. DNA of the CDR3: TGTGCCAGCAGTCACCATTCTACTGTCCCGGGACAGAGGTACGAGCAGTACGTC. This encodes CASSHHSTVPGQRYEQYV.

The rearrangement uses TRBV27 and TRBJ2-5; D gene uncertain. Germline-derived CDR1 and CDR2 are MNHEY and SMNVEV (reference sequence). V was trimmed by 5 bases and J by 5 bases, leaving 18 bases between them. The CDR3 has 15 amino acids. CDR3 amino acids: CASSNRAQRKETQYF. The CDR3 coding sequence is TGTGCCAGCAGTAACCGGGCCCAAAGGAAGGAGACCCAGTACTTC.

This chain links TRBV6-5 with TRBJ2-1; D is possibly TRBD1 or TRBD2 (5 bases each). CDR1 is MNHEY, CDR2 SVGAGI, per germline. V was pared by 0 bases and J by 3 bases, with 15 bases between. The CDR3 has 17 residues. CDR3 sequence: CASSYSNRGRGYNEQFF. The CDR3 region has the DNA TGTGCCAGCAGTTACTCGAATCGGGGACGGGGCTACAATGAGCAGTTCTTC.

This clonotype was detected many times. This CDR3 reads CASSPGHGLYTDTQYF. For the CDR3, the DNA is TGTGCCAGCAGCCCCGGACACGGTCTATACACAGATACGCAGTATTTT. The chain couples TRBV7-2 to TRBJ2-3, with TRBD1 as a possible D gene (5 bases). The ends were cut back, 5 bases at V and 2 bases at J, with 17 bases in the middle. CDR3 length: 16 amino acids. Germline V gene data show CDR1 as SGHTA and CDR2 as FQGNSA.

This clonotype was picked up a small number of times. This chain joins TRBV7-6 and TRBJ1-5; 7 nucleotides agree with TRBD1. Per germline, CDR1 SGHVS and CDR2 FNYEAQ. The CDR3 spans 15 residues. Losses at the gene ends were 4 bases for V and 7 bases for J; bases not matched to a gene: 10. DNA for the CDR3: TGTGCCAGCAGCTCAGGGGGAGGGACGAAGCAGCCCCAGCATTTT. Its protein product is CASSSGGGTKQPQHF.

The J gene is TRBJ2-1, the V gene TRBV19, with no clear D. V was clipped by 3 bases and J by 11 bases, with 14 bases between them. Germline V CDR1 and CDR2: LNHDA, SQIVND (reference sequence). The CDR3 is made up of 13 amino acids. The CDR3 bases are TGTGCCAGTAGTATCCCGGGTAGCCGGAAGCAGTTCTTC. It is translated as CASSIPGSRKQFF.

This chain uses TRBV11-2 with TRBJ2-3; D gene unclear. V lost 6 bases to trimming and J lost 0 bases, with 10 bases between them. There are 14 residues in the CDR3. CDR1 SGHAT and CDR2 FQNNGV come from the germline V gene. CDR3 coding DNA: TGTGCCAGCAGACCCATGGGGAGCACAGATACGCAGTATTTT. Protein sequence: CASRPMGSTDTQYF.

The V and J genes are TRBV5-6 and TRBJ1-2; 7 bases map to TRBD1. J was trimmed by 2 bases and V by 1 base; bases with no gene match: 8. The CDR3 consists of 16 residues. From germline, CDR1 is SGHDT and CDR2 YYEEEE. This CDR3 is CASSLYDREVNYGYTF. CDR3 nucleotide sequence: TGTGCCAGCAGCTTGTACGACAGGGAGGTGAACTATGGCTACACCTTC.

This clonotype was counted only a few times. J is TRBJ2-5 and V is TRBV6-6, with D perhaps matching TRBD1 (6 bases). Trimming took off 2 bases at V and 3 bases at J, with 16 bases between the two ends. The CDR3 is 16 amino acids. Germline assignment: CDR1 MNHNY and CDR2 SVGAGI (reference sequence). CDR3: CASSYGRGSWEETQYF. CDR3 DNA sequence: TGTGCCAGCAGTTACGGAAGGGGGAGTTGGGAAGAGACCCAGTACTTC.

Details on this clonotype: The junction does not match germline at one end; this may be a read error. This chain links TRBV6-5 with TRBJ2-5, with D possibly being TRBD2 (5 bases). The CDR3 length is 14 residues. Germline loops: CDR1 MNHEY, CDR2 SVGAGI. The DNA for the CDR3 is TGTGCCAGCAGTGACTCCCTACGGGGTGAGACCCAGTACTTC. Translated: CASSDSLRGETQYF.

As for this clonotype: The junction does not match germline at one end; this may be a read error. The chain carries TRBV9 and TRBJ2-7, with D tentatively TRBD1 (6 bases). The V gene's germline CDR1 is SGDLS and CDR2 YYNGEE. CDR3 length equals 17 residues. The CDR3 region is CASSVDWRQGRSYEQYF. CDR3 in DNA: TGTGCCAGCAGCGTAGATTGGCGGCAGGGGCGCTCCTACGAGCAGTACTTT.

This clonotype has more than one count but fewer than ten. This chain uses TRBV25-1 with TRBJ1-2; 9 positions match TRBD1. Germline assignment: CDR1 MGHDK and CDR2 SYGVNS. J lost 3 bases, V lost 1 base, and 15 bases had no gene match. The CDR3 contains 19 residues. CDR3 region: CASSEWGGQGPPTDYGYTF. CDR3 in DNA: TGTGCCAGCAGTGAATGGGGGGGACAGGGCCCTCCGACGGACTATGGCTACACCTTC.

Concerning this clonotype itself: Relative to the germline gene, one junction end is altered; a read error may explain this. CDR3 sequence reads: CASSLGGRENDF. CDR3 DNA: TGTGCCAGCAGCTTAGGAGGCAGGGAGAACGACTTC. V is TRBV7-9 and J is TRBJ2-7; D could derive from TRBD1 or TRBD2 (5 bases each). CDR1 SEHNR and CDR2 FQNEAQ come from the germline V gene (reference sequence). The CDR3 consists of 12 residues.

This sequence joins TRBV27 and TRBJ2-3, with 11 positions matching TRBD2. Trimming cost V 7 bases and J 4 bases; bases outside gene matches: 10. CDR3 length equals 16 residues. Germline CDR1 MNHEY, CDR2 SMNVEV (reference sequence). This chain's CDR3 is CASTPLAGGMADTQYF. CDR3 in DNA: TGTGCCAGCACTCCCTTAGCGGGGGGGATGGCAGATACGCAGTATTTT.

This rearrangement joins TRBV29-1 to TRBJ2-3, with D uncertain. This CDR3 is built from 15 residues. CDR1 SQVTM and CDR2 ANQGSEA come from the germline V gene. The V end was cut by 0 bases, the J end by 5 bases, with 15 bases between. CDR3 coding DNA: TGCAGCGTTGAAGATCTGAGGATTCCTTTAGATACGCAGTATTTT. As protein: CSVEDLRIPLDTQYF.